The 29 T cell receptor beta chains below come from one sample, sequenced in a study of T cell responses to AZD1222 COVID-19 vaccine. TCRdb keeps only in-frame clones here, not all; method: immunoSEQ multiplex PCR. The sample shows 99,000 or so clones, roughly 88% of them seen only once. Sequenced material: peripheral blood, taken on day 0 of AZD1222 vaccination. The origin of the receptors is an adult in good health.

The gene calls are TRBV11-2 and TRBJ2-2, with 10 positions matching TRBD2. The CDR3 runs to 17 residues. The junction had 10 bases not matched to a gene; V was cut back by 2 bases and J by 7 bases. CDR1 and CDR2 from the germline V gene are SGHAT and FQNNGV. The CDR3 sequence: CASSLRSLAGAGGELFF. Here the CDR3 DNA reads TGTGCCAGCAGCTTAAGGAGCCTAGCGGGAGCCGGCGGGGAGCTGTTTTTT. Combining the CDR3 with reference TRBV11-2 and TRBJ2-2 gives the whole variable domain EAGVAQSPRYKIIEKRQSVAFWCNPISGHATLYWYQQILGQGPKLLIQFQNNGVVDDSQLPKDRFSAERLKGVDSTLKIQPAKLEDSAVYLCASSLRSLAGAGGELFFGEGSRLTVL.

The chain recombines TRBV5-1 with TRBJ1-1, with 10 bases matching TRBD1. Looked up from germline, CDR1 is SGHRS and CDR2 is YFSETQ. This CDR3 contains 17 residues. V lost 2 bases and J lost 4; bases outside the gene matches: 11. The CDR3 loop reads CASSFTSGQGLLTEAFF. The CDR3 nucleotides read TGCGCCAGCAGCTTTACCTCGGGACAGGGGCTTCTCACTGAAGCTTTCTTT.

The V and J genes are TRBV3-1 (or the pseudogene TRBV3-2) and TRBJ1-1; D possibly corresponds to TRBD1 (6 bases). V lost 1 base to trimming and J lost 5 bases, with 8 bases between them. This CDR3 has 13 amino acids. CDR1 is LGHDT, CDR2 YNNKEL, per germline (reference sequence). The DNA for the CDR3 is TGTGCCAGCAGCCAAGTGAGGGGGACTGAAGCTTTCTTT. This gives the protein CASSQVRGTEAFF.

This rearrangement joins TRBV29-1 to TRBJ2-1; 8 nucleotides match TRBD2. This CDR3 has 14 amino acids. Germline V CDR1 and CDR2: SQVTM, ANQGSEA. The V and J ends lost 6 bases and 7 bases, in that order; junction bases with no gene match: 11. This CDR3 reads CSVQRGPRVNEQFF. The CDR3 DNA reads as TGCAGCGTGCAGCGGGGGCCGAGGGTAAATGAGCAGTTCTTC.

The rearrangement joins TRBV28 to TRBJ1-1; 7 nucleotides agree with TRBD1. The J segment lost 5 bases and the V segment lost 5 bases, leaving 5 bases of the junction unmatched. This CDR3 is 13 amino acids long. Germline CDR1 is MDHEN and CDR2 is SYDVKM. CDR3 DNA: TGTGCCAGCAGTGAGGGGGCATTTACTGAAGCTTTCTTT. Its protein product is CASSEGAFTEAFF.

The chain is built from TRBV5-1 and TRBJ2-2; 8 bases map to TRBD2. Germline CDR1 SGHRS, CDR2 YFSETQ. Trimming at V came to 3 bases and at J to 6 bases, leaving 7 bases not matched to a gene. CDR3 length: 15 amino acids. The CDR3 spells CASSYTSGGAGELFF. CDR3 DNA sequence: TGCGCCAGCAGCTACACTAGCGGAGGGGCCGGGGAGCTGTTTTTT.

The rearrangement links TRBV28 to TRBJ2-7, with D perhaps given as TRBD1 or TRBD2 (7 bases each). The V gene's germline CDR1 is MDHEN and CDR2 SYDVKM. The CDR3 covers 17 residues. Trimming removed 4 bases from V and 3 bases from J, with 22 bases in between. The CDR3 here is CASSYVIGRGQHYEQYF. The CDR3 DNA reads as TGTGCCAGCAGTTACGTGATTGGGAGGGGACAGCACTACGAGCAGTACTTC. Full variable domain (rest looked up from reference TRBV28 and TRBJ2-7): DVKVTQSSRYLVKRTGEKVFLECVQDMDHENMFWYRQDPGLGLRLIYFSYDVKMKEKGDIPEGYSVSREKKERFSLILESASTNQTSMYLCASSYVIGRGQHYEQYFGPGTRLTVT.

The chain couples TRBV7-9 to TRBJ1-6; a weak D match, TRBD1 (5 bases). CDR1 and CDR2 (germline): SEHNR, FQNEAQ (reference sequence). This CDR3 spans 15 amino acids. V gave up 5 bases and J gave up 8 bases, with 16 bases separating them. For the CDR3, the DNA is TGTGCCAGCAGCCCGTCGGGGGAGGTAGATTCACCCCTCCACTTT. Protein sequence: CASSPSGEVDSPLHF.

CDR3 residues: CAWSEPRGGAYYGYTF. CDR3 coding DNA: TGTGCCTGGAGCGAACCTAGGGGGGGGGCCTACTATGGCTACACCTTC. The chain joins TRBV30 to TRBJ1-2; tentatively, D is TRBD1 (6 bases). The germline V and J ends were trimmed by 3 bases and 3 bases, with 20 bases remaining between them. The CDR3 length is 16 residues. Looked up from germline, CDR1 is GTSNPN and CDR2 is SVGIG (reference sequence).

The V and J genes are TRBV27 and TRBJ2-4; D is unresolved. Trimming removed 2 bases from V and 0 bases from J, with 5 bases in between. CDR1 is MNHEY, CDR2 SMNVEV, per germline (reference sequence). The CDR3 has 14 residues. CDR3 sequence: CASSLLKAKNIQYF. The CDR3 DNA follows: TGTGCCAGCAGTTTACTCAAAGCCAAAAACATTCAGTACTTC.

The V call is TRBV5-1, the J call TRBJ1-3; tentative D call: TRBD1 (6 bases). With 6 bases removed from V and 1 base from J, the gap between germline ends came to 14 bases. CDR1 and CDR2 (germline): SGHRS, YFSETQ. The CDR3 covers 15 residues. The CDR3 loop reads CASTIGGPSGNTIYF. In DNA, the CDR3 is TGCGCCAGCACGATAGGGGGACCTTCTGGAAACACCATATATTTT.

The V and J genes are TRBV6-1 and TRBJ1-3; D gene unclear. Trimming removed 3 bases at V and 0 bases at J, with 9 bases between. The V gene's germline CDR1 is MNHNS and CDR2 SASEGT. The CDR3 is 15 residues long. CDR3 nucleotides: TGTGCCAGCAGTGACCCCCGGGCCTCTGGAAACACCATATATTTT. This sequence encodes CASSDPRASGNTIYF.

The chain employs TRBV7-3 and TRBJ2-1, with no clear D. This CDR3 spans 12 amino acids. With 4 bases removed from V and 6 bases from J, the gap between germline ends came to 7 bases. Germline-derived CDR1 and CDR2 are SGHTA and FQGTGA. CDR3: CASSSGFNEQFF. CDR3 in DNA: TGTGCCAGCAGCTCAGGTTTCAATGAGCAGTTCTTC.

CDR3 nucleotide sequence: TGTGCCAGCAGGGGCGGGGGCAGGGTCCGTGAACGGGACTATGGCTACACCTTC. This translates into CASRGGGRVRERDYGYTF. This chain links TRBV28 with TRBJ1-2; D might be TRBD1 (6 bases). The germline gives CDR1 MDHEN, CDR2 SYDVKM. V lost 6 bases and J lost 3, with 26 bases in between. CDR3 length equals 18 residues.

CDR3 region: CASSFRTSGNTGELFF. As DNA, the CDR3 is TGTGCCAGCAGTTTTAGGACTAGCGGGAACACCGGGGAGCTGTTTTTT. The chain combines TRBV27 with TRBJ2-2, with TRBD2 identical over 10 bases. Per the germline V gene, CDR1 is MNHEY and CDR2 is SMNVEV (reference sequence). The CDR3 spans 16 residues. J gave up 1 base and V 3 bases, and 2 bases lay outside the gene matches.

The gene calls are TRBV7-9 and TRBJ2-3; 8 nucleotides match TRBD2. From germline, CDR1 is SEHNR and CDR2 FQNEAQ (reference sequence). This CDR3 comprises 15 residues. The trim removed 7 bases at V and 8 bases at J, leaving 14 bases unmatched. The CDR3 sequence: CASNEKGTRLATQYF. CDR3 sequence (DNA): TGTGCCAGCAACGAAAAAGGGACTAGGCTCGCTACGCAGTATTTT.

The rearrangement links TRBV27 to TRBJ1-2; D call uncertain. V dropped 0 bases and J dropped 4 bases, with 9 bases sitting between them. The CDR3 covers 14 residues. Germline loops: CDR1 MNHEY, CDR2 SMNVEV (reference sequence). The CDR3 DNA follows: TGTGCCAGCAGTTTATCACGGTACAGCTATGGCTACACCTTC. This sequence encodes CASSLSRYSYGYTF.

The V and J genes are TRBV28 and TRBJ2-3; TRBD1 matches at 10 bases. Per the germline V gene, CDR1 is MDHEN and CDR2 is SYDVKM. V lost 0 bases to trimming and J lost 5 bases; unmatched junction nucleotides: 2. The CDR3 sequence is 15 residues long. The CDR3 DNA sequence: TGTGCCAGCAGTTTATGGACAGGGGGCCTAGATACGCAGTATTTT. This sequence encodes CASSLWTGGLDTQYF.

This chain links TRBV6-6 with TRBJ2-3; 10 positions match TRBD2. Unmatched junction bases numbered 10, after V lost 4 bases and J lost 6 bases. The germline V gene encodes CDR1 MNHNY and CDR2 SVGAGI (reference sequence). The CDR3 is 16 amino acids. The CDR3 DNA sequence: TGTGCCAGCAGTTTCAGAGCGGGGGGGCCCGGGGATACGCAGTATTTT. It is translated as CASSFRAGGPGDTQYF.

The sample holds one count of this clone. The chain has TRBV6-2 or TRBV6-3 and TRBJ2-3, with D possibly TRBD2 on 6 matching bases. This CDR3 is 13 amino acids long. Germline V lookup: CDR1 MNHEY, CDR2 SVGEGT. V lost 6 bases and J 6 bases, leaving 13 bases between the germline ends. Here the CDR3 DNA reads TGTGCCAGCAGCCCGGAGGGTTGGGATACGCAGTATTTT. Translating it yields CASSPEGWDTQYF.

This clone occurred once. The rearrangement joins TRBV28 to TRBJ2-1; TRBD1 might be the D (5 bases). Germline V lookup: CDR1 MDHEN, CDR2 SYDVKM. Trimming took off 5 bases at V and 9 bases at J, with 11 bases between the two ends. CDR3 length: 12 amino acids. CDR3: CASSLREVEQFF. CDR3 nucleotides: TGTGCCAGCAGTCTCAGGGAAGTTGAGCAGTTCTTC.

The V gene is TRBV25-1, the J gene TRBJ2-3; the D gene is possibly TRBD1 (6 bases). Germline CDR1 is MGHDK and CDR2 is SYGVNS. This CDR3 is built from 14 residues. V shed 5 bases and J shed 1 base, with 10 bases lying between them. Here the CDR3 reads CASSYRAGTDTQYF. The CDR3 DNA follows: TGTGCCAGCAGTTACAGGGCCGGCACAGATACGCAGTATTTT.

This sequence joins TRBV9 and TRBJ1-4, with a weak D call TRBD1 (5 bases). CDR3 length equals 16 residues. With 0 bases removed from V and 1 base from J, the gap between germline ends came to 10 bases. The germline V gene encodes CDR1 SGDLS and CDR2 YYNGEE. The CDR3 spells CASSVAGTQTNEKLFF. The CDR3 DNA reads as TGTGCCAGCAGCGTAGCCGGGACTCAAACTAATGAAAAACTGTTTTTT.

The V and J genes are TRBV7-2 and TRBJ2-1; possibly TRBD1 for D (6 bases). Trimming removed 3 bases at V and 0 bases at J, with 9 bases between. CDR3 length: 15 residues. CDR1 and CDR2 from the germline V gene are SGHTA and FQGNSA. Here the CDR3 DNA reads TGTGCCAGCAGCTTCGACAGGAGCTCCTACAATGAGCAGTTCTTC. Protein product: CASSFDRSSYNEQFF. Full variable domain (remainder filled in from reference TRBV7-2 and TRBJ2-1): GAGVSQSPSNKVTEKGKDVELRCDPISGHTALYWYRQSLGQGLEFLIYFQGNSAPDKSGLPSDRFSAERTGGSVSTLTIQRTQQEDSAVYLCASSFDRSSYNEQFFGPGTRLTVL.

This clone has only a few counts. The chain couples TRBV7-9 to TRBJ2-2, with D unclear. This CDR3 contains 14 residues. V was cut by 5 bases and J by 2 bases, with 9 bases left in between. CDR1 is SEHNR, CDR2 FQNEAQ, per germline (reference sequence). The chain's CDR3 is CASSPRANTGELFF. In DNA, the CDR3 is TGTGCCAGCAGCCCTAGGGCAAACACCGGGGAGCTGTTTTTT.

The genes are TRBV11-2 and TRBJ2-1, with 9 positions matching TRBD2. CDR1 SGHAT and CDR2 FQNNGV come from the germline V gene. The CDR3 spans 16 residues. J was trimmed by 9 bases and V by 5 bases; bases with no gene match: 14. CDR3 sequence (DNA): TGTGCCAGCAGCGCCACCGGGACTAGCCCCGCTAGTGAGCAGTTCTTC. Translation gives CASSATGTSPASEQFF.

The chain is built from TRBV5-4 and TRBJ1-1; the D gene is possibly TRBD1 (5 bases). V lost 5 bases and J 4 bases, leaving 15 bases between the germline ends. In germline, CDR1 is SGHNT, CDR2 YYREEE (reference sequence). The CDR3 extends over 14 amino acids. The CDR3 DNA follows: TGTGCCAGCAGTGCCGCGGGAAGGGGCACTGAAGCTTTCTTT. The encoded protein is CASSAAGRGTEAFF. Complete variable domain (other parts from reference TRBV5-4 and TRBJ1-1): ETGVTQSPTHLIKTRGQQVTLRCSSQSGHNTVSWYQQALGQGPQFIFQYYREEENGRGNFPPRFSGLQFPNYSSELNVNALELDDSALYLCASSAAGRGTEAFFGQGTRLTVV.

V usage is TRBV12-3 or TRBV12-4 and J usage is TRBJ1-1; D is uncertain. There are 12 residues in the CDR3. V lost 1 base and J lost 9, with 9 bases in between. The CDR3 spells CASSLGRSKAFF. The CDR3 nucleotides read TGTGCCAGCAGTTTAGGCAGGTCCAAAGCTTTCTTT.

This clone came up a few times. This chain links TRBV25-1 with TRBJ2-3; 8 nucleotides agree with TRBD1. This CDR3 has 15 amino acids. The V gene's germline CDR1 is MGHDK and CDR2 SYGVNS. V shed 3 bases and J 2 bases; nucleotides not matched to a gene: 4. The CDR3 DNA sequence: TGTGCCAGCAGTGAGACAGGGGACGCCACAGATACGCAGTATTTT. Residues: CASSETGDATDTQYF. The whole variable domain, filled in from reference TRBV25-1 and TRBJ2-3, reads EADIYQTPRYLVIGTGKKITLECSQTMGHDKMYWYQQDPGMELHLIHYSYGVNSTEKGDLSSESTVSRIRTEHFPLTLESARPSHTSQYLCASSETGDATDTQYFGPGTRLTVL.